This entry lists 19 T cell receptor beta chains sequenced from one sample in a study of blood T cell repertoires in COVID-19. Clones were sequenced by immunoSEQ multiplex PCR, and TCRdb holds only the in-frame ones, with some missing. Of about 270,000 clones in the sample, more than 85% were seen once. Input material: peripheral blood. These receptors were taken from a person aged 18 to 30 with COVID-19, enrolled during active disease.

This clone has a single count. The CDR3 coding sequence is TGTGCCAGCAGTTCCGGGACAGCCTATAATTCACCCCTCCACTTT. This codes for CASSSGTAYNSPLHF. V usage is TRBV6-6 and J usage is TRBJ1-6; 7 nucleotides agree with TRBD1. CDR3 length equals 15 residues. V was pared by 4 bases and J by 2 bases, with 2 bases of the junction left unmatched. CDR1 is MNHNY, CDR2 SVGAGI, per germline (reference sequence).

This clone has a single count. The chain employs TRBV25-1 and TRBJ2-7; 7 nucleotides agree with TRBD2. This CDR3 spans 18 amino acids. The V segment lost 3 bases and the J segment 0 bases; nucleotides outside the gene matches: 14. Per the germline V gene, CDR1 is MGHDK and CDR2 is SYGVNS. The chain's CDR3 is CASSDRGEFLGGSYEQYF. The DNA of the CDR3 is TGTGCCAGCAGTGACCGGGGGGAGTTCCTCGGGGGCTCCTACGAGCAGTACTTC.

The chain couples TRBV5-6 to TRBJ2-5; TRBD1 is a possible D gene (5 bases). Trimming removed 4 bases at V and 4 bases at J, with 11 bases between. The germline V gene has CDR1 SGHDT and CDR2 YYEEEE. This CDR3 has 13 amino acids. CDR3 nucleotides: TGTGCCAGCAGCGTGGACATTCGAGAGACCCAGTACTTC. Its translation: CASSVDIRETQYF.

This clone was seen a few times. The V call is TRBV19, the J call TRBJ1-2, with TRBD1 matching over 9 bases. Germline V gene sequence: CDR1 LNHDA, CDR2 SQIVND (reference sequence). The CDR3 sequence is 15 residues long. V trimming: 5 bases; J trimming: 2 bases; junction bases outside the gene matches: 6. CDR3 residues: CASSQRDRANYGYTF. The CDR3 nucleotides read TGTGCCAGTAGTCAACGGGACAGGGCGAACTATGGCTACACCTTC.

The CDR3 is CATSRLFGTSPNNEQFF. CDR3 nucleotide sequence: TGTGCCACCAGCAGACTCTTCGGGACTAGCCCCAACAATGAGCAGTTCTTC. The genes are TRBV15 and TRBJ2-1, with 9 positions matching TRBD2. CDR1 and CDR2 from the germline V gene are LNHNV and YYDKDF (reference sequence). This CDR3 spans 17 amino acids. Germline trimming cut 2 bases from V and 5 bases from J; bases unmatched to any gene: 10. The whole variable domain, remainder taken from reference TRBV15 and TRBJ2-1, is DAMVIQNPRYQVTQFGKPVTLSCSQTLNHNVMYWYQQKSSQAPKLLFHYYDKDFNNEADTPDNFQSRRPNTSFCFLDIRSPGLGDTAMYLCATSRLFGTSPNNEQFFGPGTRLTVL.

V usage is TRBV19 and J usage is TRBJ1-1, with D maybe TRBD1 (6 bases). The CDR3 contains 13 residues. V lost 3 bases, J lost 5 bases, and 10 bases lay in between. Germline loops: CDR1 LNHDA, CDR2 SQIVND (reference sequence). The DNA for the CDR3 is TGTGCCAGTAGTATGGGGGCGAGGACTGAAGCTTTCTTT. As protein: CASSMGARTEAFF.

The chain combines TRBV2 with TRBJ2-1; 10 nucleotides agree with TRBD2. There are 16 residues in the CDR3. Germline-derived CDR1 and CDR2 are SNHLY and FYNNEI. V gave up 1 base and J gave up 7 bases; unmatched junction bases: 7. The CDR3 protein is CASSEGGLAGDNEQFF. CDR3 DNA sequence: TGTGCCAGCAGTGAAGGAGGCCTAGCGGGAGATAATGAGCAGTTCTTC.

The V gene is TRBV19, the J gene TRBJ1-1, with 9 bases matching TRBD1. The germline CDR1 and CDR2 sequences are LNHDA and SQIVND (reference sequence). Germline trimming cut 1 base from V and 7 bases from J; bases unmatched to any gene: 4. CDR3 length equals 14 residues. This chain's CDR3 is CASSIGTGEGEAFF. The CDR3 DNA reads as TGTGCCAGTAGTATAGGGACAGGGGAAGGTGAAGCTTTCTTT.

V usage is TRBV25-1 and J usage is TRBJ2-5; D perhaps matches TRBD2 (6 bases). This CDR3 has 15 residues. Trimming removed 3 bases from V and 3 bases from J, with 14 bases in between. Germline values: CDR1 MGHDK, CDR2 SYGVNS. CDR3 nucleotide sequence: TGTGCCAGCAGTGATCTAACTTGGGGGGAAGAGACCCAGTACTTC. Its translation is CASSDLTWGEETQYF.

The chain couples TRBV9 to TRBJ2-6; maybe TRBD1 (5 bases). The CDR3 consists of 15 residues. Germline V CDR1 and CDR2: SGDLS, YYNGEE. V shed 3 bases and J shed 2 bases, with 9 bases lying between them. The DNA for the CDR3 is TGTGCCAGCAGCGAGCAGGGTCCTGGGGCCAACGTCCTGACTTTC. It yields the protein CASSEQGPGANVLTF.

V usage is TRBV24-1 and J usage is TRBJ1-2; D gene unclear. Trimming cost V 2 bases and J 3 bases, with 6 bases left between them. Germline CDR1 and CDR2: KGHDR and SFDVKD. The CDR3 runs 13 residues. The CDR3 is CATSDSAYYGYTF. Here the CDR3 DNA reads TGTGCCACCAGTGATTCCGCGTACTATGGCTACACCTTC.

This clone was counted only a few times. The rearrangement uses TRBV27 and TRBJ2-7; D ambiguous. V was cut by 2 bases and J by 3 bases, with 8 bases left in between. Per germline, CDR1 MNHEY and CDR2 SMNVEV (reference sequence). The CDR3 sequence is 13 residues long. The CDR3 protein is CASSLNRDYEQYF. The DNA of the CDR3 is TGTGCCAGCAGTTTAAATAGAGACTACGAGCAGTACTTC.

This clone was found once. The chain recombines TRBV7-2 with TRBJ2-1; 8 nucleotides align to TRBD2. Trimming cost V 5 bases and J 6 bases; bases outside gene matches: 9. Per the germline V gene, CDR1 is SGHTA and CDR2 is FQGNSA. The length of the CDR3 is 15 residues. CDR3: CASSPQSGSVNEQFF. CDR3 DNA sequence: TGTGCCAGCAGCCCTCAGAGCGGGAGTGTCAATGAGCAGTTCTTC.

The rearrangement links TRBV7-2 to TRBJ2-5, with TRBD2 matching over 7 bases. Unmatched junction bases numbered 7, after V lost 1 base and J lost 5 bases. The CDR3 is made up of 15 amino acids. The germline V gene encodes CDR1 SGHTA and CDR2 FQGNSA. CDR3 loop: CASSLGGGRVETQYF. CDR3 bases: TGTGCCAGCAGCTTAGGGGGGGGTAGAGTGGAGACCCAGTACTTC.

The chain employs TRBV7-6 and TRBJ1-5, with D unclear. Trimming shortened V by 5 bases and J by 0 bases, and 11 bases separated the two germline ends. From germline, CDR1 is SGHVS and CDR2 FNYEAQ. This CDR3 has 15 residues. For the CDR3, the DNA is TGTGCCAGCAGCCCTGGCCAGTATAGCAATCAGCCCCAGCATTTT. Its protein is CASSPGQYSNQPQHF. The full variable domain, its missing parts supplied by reference TRBV7-6 and TRBJ1-5, is GAGVSQSPRYKVTKRGQDVALRCDPISGHVSLYWYRQALGQGPEFLTYFNYEAQQDKSGLPNDRFSAERPEGSISTLTIQRTEQRDSAMYRCASSPGQYSNQPQHFGDGTRLSIL.

This clone occurred a few times. The genes are TRBV5-6 and TRBJ2-7, with D maybe TRBD2 (6 bases). V shed 5 bases and J shed 2 bases, with 14 bases lying between them. Germline V gene lookup returns CDR1 SGHDT and CDR2 YYEEEE. There are 14 residues in the CDR3. Written as DNA, the CDR3 is TGTGCCAGCAGGCGGGGACCGACAGCCTACGAGCAGTACTTC. This codes for CASRRGPTAYEQYF.

This clone was found once. This sequence joins TRBV27 and TRBJ2-1, with 9 bases fitting TRBD2. Germline CDR1 is MNHEY and CDR2 is SMNVEV (reference sequence). Unmatched junction bases numbered 10, after V lost 3 bases and J lost 10 bases. This CDR3 region has 15 residues. The CDR3 is CASSLVLAGTGEQFF. The CDR3 region has the DNA TGTGCCAGCAGTTTGGTGCTAGCGGGGACCGGGGAGCAGTTCTTC.

This chain links TRBV7-9 with TRBJ2-1, with TRBD1 matching 7 bases. Germline CDR1 and CDR2: SEHNR and FQNEAQ (reference sequence). There are 15 residues in the CDR3. The V segment lost 4 bases and the J segment 4 bases; nucleotides outside the gene matches: 7. The CDR3 DNA sequence: TGTGCCAGCAGCTCCCGAGGGGGCGAATACAATGAGCAGTTCTTC. Translating gives CASSSRGGEYNEQFF.

The chain is built from TRBV6-5 and TRBJ2-2; D remains unclear. Trimming took 7 bases from V and 5 from J, leaving 8 bases between them. This CDR3 has 12 amino acids. Germline V gene sequence: CDR1 MNHEY, CDR2 SVGAGI. The CDR3 coding sequence is TGTGCCAGCATCAAGGAGACCGGGGAGCTGTTTTTT. This gives the protein CASIKETGELFF.